The source of this TCR beta chain is a study of breast tumors, draining lymph nodes, adjacent tissues. This clonotype was counted a few times. Its antigen is still unknown. The study's findings and limits: Tumors had less TCR diversity than lymph nodes, more than nontumor tissue. Tumor T cell lymph node origin was a supported hypothesis, not proven. The data were judged consistent with most tumor T cells coming from lymph node and expanding in tumor. Luminal-like breast cancer showed significantly greater tumor-nontumor repertoire similarity than basal-like breast cancer did.

In TCRdb, the multiplex PCR reads were re-called with MiXCR into one record per CDR3 protein. This table has about 63,000 distinct CDR3 sequences, 45% to 65% appearing once. The specimen sequenced was breast tumor tissue. This receptor was taken from a female donor with breast cancer. Some clones in this sample may be carry-over from other donors' samples.

CDR3 sequence: CASSPPGQVSYNSPLHF. CDR3 nucleotides: TGTGCCAGCAGCCCACCTGGACAGGTCTCCTATAATTCACCCCTCCACTTT. The gene calls are TRBV13 and TRBJ1-6; TRBD1 aligns across 7 bases. The V and J ends lost 5 bases and 0 bases, in that order; junction bases with no gene match: 7. Germline CDR1 PRHDT, CDR2 FYEKMQ (reference sequence). The CDR3 covers 17 residues.